A single sample gave rise to the 32 T cell receptor beta chains below, sequenced in a study of technical replicates of blood from a few donors. The method was immunoSEQ multiplex PCR; TCRdb's version includes in-frame clones alone and lacks a portion of them. The sample lists 80,000 to 90,000 clones; roughly 94% were seen once. Material for sequencing was T cells isolated from PBMCs. All receptors come from a human donor in good health.

This clone was seen only once. The chain couples TRBV15 to TRBJ2-3; 9 bases fit TRBD1. V lost 1 base to trimming and J lost 7 bases; unmatched junction nucleotides: 9. The CDR3 is 16 residues long. Germline values: CDR1 LNHNV, CDR2 YYDKDF (reference sequence). CDR3 in amino acids: CATSRGVGTGSYTQYF. The CDR3, as DNA: TGTGCCACCAGCAGAGGGGTCGGGACAGGGTCTTATACGCAGTATTTT. The variable domain in full, completed from reference TRBV15 and TRBJ2-3, reads DAMVIQNPRYQVTQFGKPVTLSCSQTLNHNVMYWYQQKSSQAPKLLFHYYDKDFNNEADTPDNFQSRRPNTSFCFLDIRSPGLGDTAMYLCATSRGVGTGSYTQYFGPGTRLTVL.

The chain links TRBV11-2 to TRBJ1-4, with 10 bases that match TRBD1. The germline V gene has CDR1 SGHAT and CDR2 FQNNGV. The ends lost 4 bases at V and 7 bases at J; junction bases unmatched: 12. CDR3 length: 17 residues. The CDR3 DNA reads TGTGCCAGCAGCTCCCGGGACAGGGGTGTTATCTCTGAAAAACTGTTTTTT. Residues: CASSSRDRGVISEKLFF.

The chain couples TRBV7-6 to TRBJ2-3; a weak D match, TRBD1 (6 bases). The CDR3 is made up of 16 amino acids. V was cut by 2 bases and J by 0 bases, with 12 bases left in between. Germline assignment: CDR1 SGHVS and CDR2 FNYEAQ. CDR3 DNA: TGTGCCAGCAGCTTACAAGGGGGAGTGAGCACAGATACGCAGTATTTT. Amino acids: CASSLQGGVSTDTQYF.

This clone was recorded once. The chain uses TRBV19 and TRBJ1-1; maybe TRBD1 (5 bases). The CDR3 totals 14 residues. Trimming removed 3 bases from V and 0 bases from J, with 8 bases in between. Germline V CDR1 and CDR2: LNHDA, SQIVND (reference sequence). As DNA, the CDR3 is TGTGCCAGTAGTATCCGGGGGTTGAACACTGAAGCTTTCTTT. Residues: CASSIRGLNTEAFF. The full variable domain, with the rest looked up from reference TRBV19 and TRBJ1-1, is DGGITQSPKYLFRKEGQNVTLSCEQNLNHDAMYWYRQDPGQGLRLIYYSQIVNDFQKGDIAEGYSVSREKKESFPLTVTSAQKNPTAFYLCASSIRGLNTEAFFGQGTRLTVV.

This chain connects TRBV5-1 to TRBJ1-1; D uncertain. Germline V gene lookup returns CDR1 SGHRS and CDR2 YFSETQ. The CDR3 is 11 amino acids. The V end was cut by 3 bases, the J end by 10 bases, with 10 bases between. CDR3 region: CASSWEGAAFF. CDR3 bases: TGCGCCAGCAGCTGGGAGGGAGCAGCTTTCTTT.

The chain couples TRBV10-3 to TRBJ2-4; possibly TRBD2 for D (6 bases). Per germline, CDR1 ENHRY and CDR2 SYGVKD. Trimming removed 4 bases from V and 5 bases from J, with 18 bases in between. This CDR3 is 16 amino acids long. The CDR3 DNA sequence: TGTGCCATCAGTGGAATGGCTCGGGGAGGACAAAACATTCAGTACTTC. Protein: CAISGMARGGQNIQYF.

This chain links TRBV9 with TRBJ2-2; 11 bases match TRBD2. The CDR3 length is 15 residues. CDR1 and CDR2 (germline): SGDLS, YYNGEE. V shed 2 bases and J 6 bases; nucleotides not matched to a gene: 3. The CDR3 DNA reads as TGTGCCAGCAGCGTCGGTAGCGGGGGGGCCGGGGAGCTGTTTTTT. Translated: CASSVGSGGAGELFF.

The chain combines TRBV7-8 with TRBJ2-2; a possible D gene is TRBD2 (5 bases). The CDR3 is 14 residues long. The V end was cut by 3 bases, the J end by 1 base, with 6 bases between. Per the germline V gene, CDR1 is SGHVS and CDR2 is FQNEAQ. The CDR3 bases are TGTGCCAGCAGCTTTCGGGAGAACACCGGGGAGCTGTTTTTT. Translated, it gives CASSFRENTGELFF.

The chain employs TRBV5-4 and TRBJ2-1; 8 bases are shared with TRBD2. V shed 2 bases and J 8 bases; nucleotides not matched to a gene: 9. Germline CDR1 reads SGHNT; CDR2 reads YYREEE (reference sequence). The CDR3 is made up of 15 amino acids. In DNA, the CDR3 is TGTGCCAGCAGCTTAACGGGGGGGCCTGTAGATGAGCAGTTCTTC. It codes for CASSLTGGPVDEQFF. The full variable domain, with the rest looked up from reference TRBV5-4 and TRBJ2-1, is ETGVTQSPTHLIKTRGQQVTLRCSSQSGHNTVSWYQQALGQGPQFIFQYYREEENGRGNFPPRFSGLQFPNYSSELNVNALELDDSALYLCASSLTGGPVDEQFFGPGTRLTVL.

The chain joins TRBV5-7 to TRBJ1-1, with 11 bases matching TRBD1. TRBV5-7 belongs to the ORF category, with a function that is uncertain. The CDR3 contains 16 residues. V gave up 2 bases and J gave up 5 bases; unmatched junction bases: 8. This CDR3 reads CASSLGQGAVGTEAFF. The CDR3 nucleotides are TGTGCCAGCAGCTTAGGACAGGGGGCGGTGGGGACTGAAGCTTTCTTT.

This chain links TRBV5-1 with TRBJ2-1, with D perhaps matching TRBD2 (5 bases). This CDR3 has 14 amino acids. Germline V gives CDR1 SGHRS, CDR2 YFSETQ. Trimming shortened V by 0 bases and J by 10 bases, and 14 bases separated the two germline ends. The CDR3 loop reads CASSLEGPSMEQFF. CDR3 DNA: TGCGCCAGCAGCTTGGAGGGCCCTAGCATGGAGCAGTTCTTC.

The chain employs TRBV7-9 and TRBJ2-1; D unclear. V lost 5 bases and J 10 bases, leaving 18 bases between the germline ends. Germline-derived CDR1 and CDR2 are SEHNR and FQNEAQ (reference sequence). The CDR3 has 14 amino acids. The CDR3 region is CASSTSPSVGEQFF. CDR3 in DNA: TGTGCCAGCAGCACATCACCCTCAGTCGGGGAGCAGTTCTTC.

The chain employs TRBV5-1 and TRBJ2-3, with 13 bases lining up with TRBD2. This CDR3 is 17 amino acids long. J lost 1 base, V lost 5 bases, and 7 bases had no gene match. CDR1 is SGHRS, CDR2 YFSETQ, per germline. The CDR3 DNA follows: TGCGCCAGCAGTCGACTAGCGGGGGGATCGGGCACAGATACGCAGTATTTT. Its translation is CASSRLAGGSGTDTQYF.

This rearrangement joins TRBV7-8 to TRBJ1-4; 9 bases fit TRBD1. The V and J ends lost 7 bases and 8 bases, in that order; junction bases with no gene match: 8. The CDR3 runs to 14 residues. The germline V gene encodes CDR1 SGHVS and CDR2 FQNEAQ. The CDR3 region is CASKKRQGDEKLFF. Written as DNA, the CDR3 is TGTGCCAGCAAAAAAAGACAGGGGGACGAAAAACTGTTTTTT.

The gene calls are TRBV28 and TRBJ1-2, with D unclear. The CDR3 is 13 residues long. The germline V gene encodes CDR1 MDHEN and CDR2 SYDVKM. V was clipped by 2 bases and J by 1 base, with 5 bases between them. The CDR3 nucleotides are TGTGCCAGCAGTTTAGACAATAACTATGGCTACACCTTC. Translated: CASSLDNNYGYTF.

The chain carries TRBV27 and TRBJ2-6; 10 positions match TRBD1. With V trimmed by 10 bases and J by 3 bases, 15 bases remained unmatched. The germline V gene has CDR1 MNHEY and CDR2 SMNVEV (reference sequence). CDR3 length equals 18 residues. The CDR3 reads CATEKTGTGVNGANVLTF. The CDR3 nucleotides are TGTGCCACAGAGAAAACCGGGACAGGGGTGAATGGGGCCAACGTCCTGACTTTC.

This clone was recorded once. V usage is TRBV7-9 and J usage is TRBJ2-2, with 7 positions matching TRBD2. From germline, CDR1 is SEHNR and CDR2 FQNEAQ (reference sequence). The junction had 4 bases not matched to a gene; V was cut back by 2 bases and J by 4 bases. This CDR3 comprises 15 residues. The CDR3 loop is CASSLRRESTGELFF. For the CDR3, the DNA is TGTGCCAGCAGCTTAAGGCGGGAGAGCACCGGGGAGCTGTTTTTT.

The rearrangement uses TRBV5-1 and TRBJ2-5, with 11 bases aligning to TRBD1. The V gene's germline CDR1 is SGHRS and CDR2 YFSETQ. The CDR3 length is 15 residues. Trimming cost V 0 bases and J 4 bases; bases outside gene matches: 2. The CDR3: CASSLEGQGAETQYF. CDR3 sequence (DNA): TGCGCCAGCAGCTTGGAAGGACAGGGGGCAGAGACCCAGTACTTC.

The chain is built from TRBV5-1 and TRBJ2-7; 9 nucleotides line up with TRBD2. This CDR3 is built from 15 residues. Germline CDR1 and CDR2: SGHRS and YFSETQ. Losses at the gene ends were 4 bases for V and 3 bases for J; bases not matched to a gene: 8. DNA for the CDR3: TGCGCCAGCAGCCCGGCTAGCGGGAAGAACTACGAGCAGTACTTC. Encoded protein: CASSPASGKNYEQYF. The whole variable domain, remainder taken from reference TRBV5-1 and TRBJ2-7, is KAGVTQTPRYLIKTRGQQVTLSCSPISGHRSVSWYQQTPGQGLQFLFEYFSETQRNKGNFPGRFSGRQFSNSRSEMNVSTLELGDSALYLCASSPASGKNYEQYFGPGTRLTVT.

The rearrangement joins TRBV28 to TRBJ2-1; 8 positions agree with TRBD2. CDR3 size: 14 residues. With 6 bases clipped from V and 9 bases from J, the junction kept 10 bases outside the gene matches. CDR1 MDHEN and CDR2 SYDVKM come from the germline V gene. The CDR3 nucleotides are TGTGCCAGCAGGGTAACCGGGAGGGCCGGTGAGCAGTTCTTC. Translation: CASRVTGRAGEQFF.

The chain joins TRBV13 to TRBJ2-5; the match to TRBD2 covers 7 bases. The CDR3 totals 13 residues. V lost 5 bases to trimming and J lost 2 bases; unmatched junction nucleotides: 2. Germline V CDR1 and CDR2: PRHDT, FYEKMQ (reference sequence). As DNA, the CDR3 is TGTGCCAGCAGCACGGGAGGACAAGAGACCCAGTACTTC. Protein product: CASSTGGQETQYF.

J is TRBJ2-5 and V is TRBV5-6; 9 bases fit TRBD1. From germline, CDR1 is SGHDT and CDR2 YYEEEE. The CDR3 extends over 19 amino acids. The junction had 17 bases not matched to a gene; V was cut back by 4 bases and J by 1 base. The CDR3, as DNA: TGTGCCAGCAGCCCCCGACAGGGGGGCCTGGGACGGGTCCAAGAGACCCAGTACTTC. It encodes CASSPRQGGLGRVQETQYF.

This clone has more than one count but fewer than ten. V and J are TRBV4-1 and TRBJ2-7; D is undetermined. In germline, CDR1 is MGHRA, CDR2 YSYEKL. The germline V and J ends were trimmed by 1 base and 8 bases, with 12 bases remaining between them. The CDR3 runs to 13 residues. Here the CDR3 reads CASSQGHDTQQYF. CDR3 in DNA: TGCGCCAGCAGCCAAGGGCACGATACCCAGCAGTACTTC.

The chain joins TRBV10-3 to TRBJ1-1, with D unresolved. Germline V gene lookup returns CDR1 ENHRY and CDR2 SYGVKD. The CDR3 contains 13 residues. V was trimmed by 4 bases and J by 5 bases, leaving 11 bases between them. CDR3 sequence: CAISAVELTEAFF. In nucleotides, the CDR3 is TGTGCCATCAGTGCGGTTGAGTTAACTGAAGCTTTCTTT.

The chain employs TRBV14 and TRBJ1-4; D may be TRBD1 (6 bases). Germline CDR1 is SGHDN and CDR2 is FVKESK. Trimming took 8 bases from V and 7 from J, leaving 20 bases between them. The CDR3 extends over 15 amino acids. For the CDR3, the DNA is TGTGCCAGCGGAACTACAGGGTTAGTAGGTGAAAAACTGTTTTTT. Its protein is CASGTTGLVGEKLFF.

The V gene is TRBV30, the J gene TRBJ1-1; TRBD1 aligns across 7 bases. This CDR3 is built from 14 residues. J was trimmed by 4 bases and V by 4 bases; bases with no gene match: 9. From germline, CDR1 is GTSNPN and CDR2 SVGIG (reference sequence). CDR3 in DNA: TGTGCCTGGACCCTCCCTGACAGGGCCACTGAAGCTTTCTTT. Its translation: CAWTLPDRATEAFF.

The V call is TRBV6-5, the J call TRBJ1-5, with 9 bases matching TRBD1. Germline V gene sequence: CDR1 MNHEY, CDR2 SVGAGI. The CDR3 sequence is 16 residues long. Losses at the gene ends were 3 bases for V and 4 bases for J; bases not matched to a gene: 7. In nucleotides, the CDR3 is TGTGCCAGCAGTTATTCCGGACAGGGGCAAAATCAGCCCCAGCATTTT. Encoded protein: CASSYSGQGQNQPQHF.

The chain links TRBV6-5 to TRBJ2-3; a weak D match, TRBD1 (5 bases). The CDR3 is 14 residues long. Trimming removed 0 bases at V and 2 bases at J, with 6 bases between. The germline V gene has CDR1 MNHEY and CDR2 SVGAGI. CDR3 protein: CASSYSTDTDTQYF. DNA of the CDR3: TGTGCCAGCAGTTACTCGACAGACACAGATACGCAGTATTTT.

The chain employs TRBV4-1 and TRBJ2-1, with D tentatively TRBD2 (6 bases). CDR3 length: 17 residues. V was cut by 0 bases and J by 2 bases, with 14 bases left in between. The V gene's germline CDR1 is MGHRA and CDR2 YSYEKL. CDR3 coding DNA: TGCGCCAGCAGCCAAGATCCGGCGGGGTCCGCCTACAATGAGCAGTTCTTC. Translation gives CASSQDPAGSAYNEQFF.

The chain carries TRBV6-6 and TRBJ1-1, with D possibly matching TRBD1 (5 bases). The V gene lost 6 bases and the J gene lost 7 bases, with 6 bases spanning the gap. The CDR3 totals 10 residues. Germline values: CDR1 MNHNY, CDR2 SVGAGI (reference sequence). The CDR3 DNA is TGTGCCAGCAGCGACAGTGAAGCTTTCTTT. Encoded protein: CASSDSEAFF.

The chain recombines TRBV6-1 with TRBJ2-7; 8 bases are shared with TRBD1. The V gene's germline CDR1 is MNHNS and CDR2 SASEGT. J gave up 2 bases and V 6 bases, and 9 bases lay outside the gene matches. This CDR3 has 15 residues. As DNA, the CDR3 is TGTGCCAGCAGCGGTCGACAGGGGAGGACCTACGAGCAGTACTTC. Its protein product is CASSGRQGRTYEQYF.

The chain joins TRBV28 to TRBJ2-7; 7 bases are a match to TRBD1. Germline lookup yields CDR1 MDHEN and CDR2 SYDVKM. V lost 7 bases, J lost 1 base, and 13 bases stayed unmatched. CDR3 length: 16 amino acids. This CDR3 is CASMSMYRGRSYEQYF. The CDR3 DNA follows: TGTGCCAGCATGTCCATGTACAGGGGTCGGTCCTACGAGCAGTACTTC.